This T cell receptor beta chain came from a study of early T cells in non-severe SARS-CoV-2 infection. Study summary: Sequencing targeted bulk RNA from unsorted whole blood, leaving chains unpaired. Findings of the study overall: Matches to VDJdb favored anti-spike CD8 responses and missed private and CD4 specificities.

Losses at the gene ends were 5 bases for V and 3 bases for J; bases not matched to a gene: 7. This CDR3 has 16 residues. Per the germline V gene, CDR1 is SEHNR and CDR2 is FQNEAQ (reference sequence). By sample fraction, this clonotype is medium-sized. Its matching antigen is unknown. TCRdb processed the 5' RACE reads anew with MiXCR; each CDR3 protein has one entry. This sample carries roughly 9,200 distinct CDR3 sequences, about 5% of them seen once, and the ten largest clones take over 9.5%. The sequence was collected from an adult who was a healthcare worker with PCR-confirmed SARS-CoV-2 infection or an uninfected control (not recorded which). Sequencing input: whole blood. This chain connects TRBV7-9 to TRBJ2-3; 11 bases fit TRBD2. The CDR3 DNA sequence: TGTGCCAGCAGCCCCCGACTAGCGGGAAGTACAGATACGCAGTATTTT. This gives the protein CASSPRLAGSTDTQYF.